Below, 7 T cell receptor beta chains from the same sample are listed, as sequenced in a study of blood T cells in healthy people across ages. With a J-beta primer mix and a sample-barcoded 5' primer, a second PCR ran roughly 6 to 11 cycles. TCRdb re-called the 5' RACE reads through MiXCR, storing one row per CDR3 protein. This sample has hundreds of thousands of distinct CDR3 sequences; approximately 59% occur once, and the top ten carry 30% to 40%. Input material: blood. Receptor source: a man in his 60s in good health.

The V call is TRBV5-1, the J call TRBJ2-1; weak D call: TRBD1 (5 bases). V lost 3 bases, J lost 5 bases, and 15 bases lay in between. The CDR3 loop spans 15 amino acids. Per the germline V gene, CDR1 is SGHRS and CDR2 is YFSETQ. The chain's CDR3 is CASSSTGSPDNEQFF. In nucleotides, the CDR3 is TGCGCCAGCAGCTCTACAGGTTCTCCGGACAATGAGCAGTTCTTC.

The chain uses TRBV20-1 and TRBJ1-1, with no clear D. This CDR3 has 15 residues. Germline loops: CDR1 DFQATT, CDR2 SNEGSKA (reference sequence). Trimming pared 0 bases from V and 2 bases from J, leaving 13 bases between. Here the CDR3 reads CSARDLREPNTEAFF. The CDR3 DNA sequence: TGCAGTGCTAGAGATCTCCGGGAGCCAAACACTGAAGCTTTCTTT.

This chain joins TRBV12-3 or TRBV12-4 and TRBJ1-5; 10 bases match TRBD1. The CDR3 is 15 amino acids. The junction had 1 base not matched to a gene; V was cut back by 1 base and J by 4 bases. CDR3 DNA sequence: TGTGCCAGCAGTTTAGGGGACAGGGGTAATCAGCCCCAGCATTTT. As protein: CASSLGDRGNQPQHF.

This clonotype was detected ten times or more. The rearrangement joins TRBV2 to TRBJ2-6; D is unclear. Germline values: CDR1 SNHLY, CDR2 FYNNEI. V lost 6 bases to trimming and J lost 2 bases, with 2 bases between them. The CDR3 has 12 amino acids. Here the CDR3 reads CASRPGANVLTF. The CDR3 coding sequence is TGTGCCAGCAGGCCTGGGGCCAACGTCCTGACTTTC.

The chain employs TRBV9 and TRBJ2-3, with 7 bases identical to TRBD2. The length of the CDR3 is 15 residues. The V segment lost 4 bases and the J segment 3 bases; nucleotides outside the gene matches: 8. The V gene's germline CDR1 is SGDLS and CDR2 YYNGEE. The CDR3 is CASSPLWGGTDTQYF. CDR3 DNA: TGTGCCAGCAGCCCTTTATGGGGGGGAACAGATACGCAGTATTTT.

CDR3 DNA sequence: TGTGCCAGCAGCCCCGCAACGGTGAGGGTGGACGGCTACACCTTC. Translation gives CASSPATVRVDGYTF. The rearrangement links TRBV7-2 to TRBJ1-2; D gene unclear. Germline CDR1 SGHTA, CDR2 FQGNSA. This CDR3 contains 15 residues. Deletions cut 5 bases from V and 8 bases from J, with 21 bases between. Together with reference TRBV7-2 and TRBJ1-2, the CDR3 gives the full variable domain: GAGVSQSPSNKVTEKGKDVELRCDPISGHTALYWYRQSLGQGLEFLIYFQGNSAPDKSGLPSDRFSAERTGGSVSTLTIQRTQQEDSAVYLCASSPATVRVDGYTFGSGTRLTVV.

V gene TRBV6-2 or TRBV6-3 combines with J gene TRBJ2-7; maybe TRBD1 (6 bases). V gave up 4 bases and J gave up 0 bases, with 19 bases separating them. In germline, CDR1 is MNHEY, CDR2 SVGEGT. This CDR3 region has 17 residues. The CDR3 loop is CASSSQGGPASSYEQYF. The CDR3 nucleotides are TGTGCCAGCAGTTCACAGGGCGGGCCGGCGAGCTCCTACGAGCAGTACTTC.